This TCR beta chain comes out of a study of response to subunit inactivated influenza vaccine. Trimming pared 5 bases from V and 0 bases from J, leaving 11 bases between. The CDR3 totals 14 residues. TCRdb itself ran the RT-PCR reads through MiXCR, one entry per CDR3 protein. The table shows some 190,000 distinct CDR3 sequences, with approximately 15% occurring only once. This sequence joins TRBV12-3 or TRBV12-4 and TRBJ2-7; D may be TRBD1 (6 bases). The sequencing here drew on CD8+ T cells sorted from PBMCs, taken roughly 5 days after vaccination. This TCR came from a man in his fifties or sixties who received an inactivated influenza vaccine. The CDR3 loop is CASSHTGNSYEQYF. The CDR3 DNA follows: TGTGCCAGCAGTCATACAGGGAACTCCTACGAGCAGTACTTC.